This is a list of T cell receptor beta chains from one sample in a study of blood T cell repertoires in COVID-19. Profiled with immunoSEQ multiplex PCR; TCRdb holds only in-frame clones, not every one. The table lists about 300,000 clones, more than 75% of them singletons. The sequenced sample consisted of peripheral blood. All receptors come from a woman aged 40 to 49 who had recovered from COVID-19. The CDR3 runs from the conserved cysteine through the conserved F or W. The D gene is left open where the match is weak. Size values are once, few and many counts, or a class for expanded clones, and some rows have none.

v_gene,j_gene,abundance,d_gene,CDR3nt,CDR3aa
TRBV6-5,TRBJ1-1,-,TRBD1,TGTGCCAGCAGTTCCGACAGGGAGGTGAACACTGAAGCTTTCTTT,CASSSDREVNTEAFF
TRBV7-2,TRBJ2-2,-,TRBD2,TGTGCCAGCAGCTTCAGGGACTACACCGTCGGGGAGCTGTTTTTT,CASSFRDYTVGELFF
TRBV6-2/TRBV6-3,TRBJ1-5,-,-,TGTGCCAGCAGTTACGGGGCAGGGAGGCAGCCCCAGCATTTT,CASSYGAGRQPQHF
TRBV7-9,TRBJ1-1,once,-,TGTGCCAGCAGCTTAGAGGCAGAGGGCCCTGAAGCTTTCTTT,CASSLEAEGPEAFF
TRBV12-3/TRBV12-4,TRBJ1-1,-,TRBD1,TGTGCCAGCAGTCCCGGGACAGGGGGTTATATTTTCTTT,CASSPGTGGYIFF
TRBV6-2/TRBV6-3,TRBJ1-4,-,-,TGTGCCAGCAGTTACGACGCCTTGAGGAAAAAACTGTTTTTT,CASSYDALRKKLFF
TRBV6-2/TRBV6-3,TRBJ2-7,-,-,TGTGCCAGCAGTTACTCCGCGTACGAGCAGTACTTC,CASSYSAYEQYF
TRBV18,TRBJ1-1,-,-,TGTGCCAGCTCAGCAAACAGGGTGGCCACTGAAGCTTTCTTT,CASSANRVATEAFF
TRBV7-6,TRBJ2-1,-,TRBD2,TGTGCCAGCAGCTTAGGGTTAGCCCGGGGGGGGCGCAATGAGCAGTTCTTC,CASSLGLARGGRNEQFF
TRBV12-3/TRBV12-4,TRBJ2-3,-,-,TGTGCCAGCAGGGTGGGGGGTACAGATACGCAGTATTTT,CASRVGGTDTQYF
TRBV2,TRBJ2-5,-,-,TGTGCCAGCGGAGTCCTCCAGACCCAGTACTTC,CASGVLQTQYF
TRBV30,TRBJ2-1,-,TRBD2,TGTGCCTGCATGCCCGGACTAGCGGCGTTTGGTGAGCAGTTCTTC,CACMPGLAAFGEQFF
TRBV19,TRBJ1-2,-,-,TGTGCCAGTATGTACAGGATGAACTATGGCTACACCTTC,CASMYRMNYGYTF
TRBV5-1,TRBJ2-7,-,TRBD1,TGCGCCAGCAGCTTACAGGGGCCGTCTTTACAGCAGTACTTC,CASSLQGPSLQQYF
TRBV24-1,TRBJ2-3,-,-,TGTGCCACCAGTGATTTCTCGGATACGCAGTATTTT,CATSDFSDTQYF
TRBV11-2,TRBJ2-7,-,-,TGTGCCAGCAGCCACTTACACGGGCCGCGGGTCGAGCAGTACTTC,CASSHLHGPRVEQYF
TRBV29-1,TRBJ1-4,-,-,TGCAGCGTTAGGGGGGGCACTAATGAAAAACTGTTTTTT,CSVRGGTNEKLFF
TRBV5-6,TRBJ1-2,-,-,TGTGCCAGCAGCTTCAGGGAAGGCTATGGCTACACCTTC,CASSFREGYGYTF
TRBV7-9,TRBJ2-5,-,TRBD2,TGTGCCAGCACCTTGACGGCGGGGGGCGGAGAGACCCAGTACTTC,CASTLTAGGGETQYF
TRBV18,TRBJ2-7,-,TRBD1,TGTGCCAGCTCACCACAAGTTGGACAGGGCTACGAGCAGTACTTC,CASSPQVGQGYEQYF
TRBV20-1,TRBJ1-1,many,-,TGCAGTGCTAGTGGCCTTTGGGGAGGGAACACTGAAGCTTTCTTT,CSASGLWGGNTEAFF
TRBV4-3,TRBJ1-4,-,TRBD1,TGCGCCAGCAGCCCCCACGACAGGGCTACTAATGAAAAACTGTTTTTT,CASSPHDRATNEKLFF
TRBV7-9,TRBJ2-7,-,-,TGTGCCAGCAGTCCCACGGTCTACGAGCAGTACTTC,CASSPTVYEQYF
TRBV6-5,TRBJ1-6,once,-,TGTGCCAGCAGTTACGTGGCACCAAATAATTCACCCCTCCACTTT,CASSYVAPNNSPLHF
TRBV6-2/TRBV6-3,TRBJ2-3,-,TRBD2,TGTGCCAGCAGTCCCGGGACTACCAACACAGATACGCAGTATTTT,CASSPGTTNTDTQYF
TRBV9,TRBJ2-3,once,TRBD2,TGTGCCAGCAGCGTAGTTCCCCGGGGAGGGACAGATACGCAGTATTTT,CASSVVPRGGTDTQYF
TRBV27,TRBJ2-3,-,-,TGTGCCAGCAGTTTAGTTGGGCCCGGAGATACGCAGTATTTT,CASSLVGPGDTQYF
TRBV6-5,TRBJ2-7,-,TRBD1,TGTGCCAGCAGTTACTTAAACAGGGGGCCCGCCTACGAGCAGTACTTC,CASSYLNRGPAYEQYF
TRBV5-8,TRBJ1-5,-,-,TGTGCCAGCAGCTCGGCAGGGCTCTATAGCAATCAGCCCCAGCATTTT,CASSSAGLYSNQPQHF
TRBV27,TRBJ2-1,-,-,TGTGCCAGCAGTTTAGGGGACATCTCCTACAATGAGCAGTTCTTC,CASSLGDISYNEQFF
TRBV7-2,TRBJ1-1,-,-,TGTGCCAGCAGCCGCGGAGGGGCAGGTAGATCTGAAGCTTTCTTT,CASSRGGAGRSEAFF
TRBV4-3,TRBJ1-2,-,-,TGCGCCAGCAGCCAATCGACACCCTTGGCCTATGGCTACACCTTC,CASSQSTPLAYGYTF
TRBV11-2,TRBJ1-5,-,-,TGTGCCAGCAGCTTAGATGTGAGGCGAGATCAGCCCCAGCATTTT,CASSLDVRRDQPQHF
TRBV5-1,TRBJ1-1,-,-,TGCGCCAGCAGCACCGCGACAGGAACTGCTTTGAACACTGAAGCTTTCTTT,CASSTATGTALNTEAFF
TRBV30,TRBJ1-1,-,-,TGTGCCTGGGGGGTGGCAGGAGGCACTGAAGCTTTCTTT,CAWGVAGGTEAFF
TRBV5-1,TRBJ2-1,-,-,TGCGCCAGCAGCTTGGAGGGACTGGCGTACAATGAGCAGTTCTTC,CASSLEGLAYNEQFF
TRBV5-1,TRBJ2-1,once,-,TGCGCCAGCAGCTTTCTAGACAGAAGCAATGGGCAGTTCTTC,CASSFLDRSNGQFF